This TCR beta chain was recorded in a study of beta chain features in type 1 diabetes. Study outcomes and limitations: HLA influence on TCRB rearrangement stayed unresolved here. Among all four CD4+ subsets, Type 1 diabetes patients had TCRB CDR3s that were moderately but significantly shorter. A cDNA-based sequencing approach could over-represent cells with high TCR expression.

Markers CD45RO/CCR7/CD25/CD127/CD95/CD27 served to sort CD4+ naive, central memory, regulatory and stem cell-like memory cells. Without exception, sorted populations had purity beyond 95%. This clone was recorded a few times. Its target is not known. The sample has other DNA sequences that encode this CDR3 too. Sequenced material consisted of expressed TCRB transcripts (all of the isolated RNA was reverse transcribed). Clones were read by immunoSEQ multiplex PCR, and TCRdb kept only the in-frame ones, dropping some. The sample lists 640,000 or so clones; 13% were seen once. The germline gives CDR1 ENHRY, CDR2 SYGVKD. This CDR3 is 11 amino acids long. Trimming removed 4 bases from V and 2 bases from J, with 3 bases in between.

This clonotype was obtained from a man aged 18-30 years with type 1 diabetes. Specimen: naive CD4+ T cells from blood. V usage is TRBV10-3 and J usage is TRBJ2-7, with D hard to call. CDR3 nucleotides: TGTGCCATCAGTGCTACCTACGAGCAGTACTTC. It is translated as CAISATYEQYF.